Listed below are T cell receptor beta chains from one sample, sequenced in a study of OX40 agonist ivuxolimab in advanced cancers. The method was immunoSEQ multiplex PCR; TCRdb's version includes in-frame clones alone and lacks a portion of them. The data contain over 9,500 clones, around nine tenths of them singletons. Source: CD4+ or CD8+ T cells sorted from blood, taken in a trial of the OX40 agonist ivuxolimab. The receptors derive from an adult with an advanced solid tumor such as melanoma, head and neck, liver or kidney cancer. The CDR3 runs from the conserved cysteine through the conserved F or W. A D gene is named only where the DNA matches it firmly. Clone sizes are given selectively: once, few, many, or a class where the clone is expanded.

D	V	size	J	CDR3	DNA
TRBD1	TRBV4-3	.	TRBJ2-7	CASSREDRVVYEQYF	TGCGCCAGCAGCCGAGAAGACAGGGTCGTATACGAGCAGTACTTC
TRBD1	TRBV30	once	TRBJ1-1	CAWGTGNTEAFF	TGTGCCTGGGGGACAGGGAACACTGAAGCTTTCTTT
TRBD1	TRBV13	.	TRBJ2-1	CASSLRGIGQGSNEQFF	TGTGCCAGCAGCTTAAGGGGTATTGGACAGGGAAGTAATGAGCAGTTCTTC
.	TRBV7-6	once	TRBJ2-1	CASSLDTSPYNEQFF	TGTGCCAGCAGCTTAGACACTAGTCCATACAATGAGCAGTTCTTC
TRBD2	TRBV9	.	TRBJ2-7	CASSRTSGQPTYEQYF	TGTGCCAGCAGCAGGACTAGCGGGCAACCAACCTACGAGCAGTACTTC
TRBD2	TRBV7-9	.	TRBJ2-1	CASSLASGRGRGEQFF	TGTGCCAGCAGCTTAGCTAGCGGGAGGGGGAGGGGTGAGCAGTTCTTC
TRBD2	TRBV27	.	TRBJ2-7	CASSIGLAGSEQYF	TGTGCCAGCAGTATCGGACTAGCGGGGTCCGAGCAGTACTTC
TRBD2	TRBV19	.	TRBJ2-1	CASRASGHNEQFF	TGTGCCAGTAGAGCTAGCGGGCACAATGAGCAGTTCTTC
.	TRBV30	.	TRBJ1-2	CAWAQGNYGYTF	TGTGCCTGGGCGCAGGGGAACTATGGCTACACCTTC
.	TRBV7-9	.	TRBJ1-5	CASSLADNQPQHF	TGTGCCAGCAGCTTAGCGGACAATCAGCCCCAGCATTTT
TRBD1	TRBV4-3	few	TRBJ1-3	CASLTTGPGNTIYF	TGCGCCAGCTTAACGACAGGGCCTGGAAACACCATATATTTT
TRBD1	TRBV13	once	TRBJ1-2	CASTGDRGRFDYGYTF	TGTGCCAGCACTGGGGACAGGGGGCGCTTCGACTATGGCTACACCTTC
.	TRBV9	.	TRBJ2-7	CASSVGNDGSYEQYF	TGTGCCAGCAGCGTAGGTAACGACGGCTCCTACGAGCAGTACTTC
.	TRBV21-1	.	TRBJ2-1	CASSPDGSASYNEQFF	TGTGCCAGCAGCCCGGACGGGTCGGCATCCTACAATGAGCAGTTCTTC
TRBD1	TRBV30	.	TRBJ1-5	CAWSPGQSYSNQPQHF	TGTGCCTGGAGTCCGGGACAGTCTTATAGCAATCAGCCCCAGCATTTT
.	TRBV27	.	TRBJ2-6	CASSPSGANVLTF	TGTGCCAGCAGTCCCTCAGGGGCCAACGTCCTGACTTTC
.	TRBV4-3	medium-sized	TRBJ1-1	CASSQDITVNTEAFF	TGCGCCAGCAGCCAAGATATCACGGTGAACACTGAAGCTTTCTTT
TRBD2	TRBV7-9	once	TRBJ2-5	CASSLPSGEIQETQYF	TGTGCCAGCAGCTTACCTAGCGGAGAAATCCAAGAGACCCAGTACTTC
TRBD1	TRBV10-1	.	TRBJ2-7	CASSRDRDREQYF	TGCGCCAGCTCGCGGGACAGGGACCGCGAGCAGTACTTC
TRBD1	TRBV13	.	TRBJ1-2	CASSLGDRGYGYTF	TGTGCCAGCAGCTTAGGGGACAGGGGGTATGGCTACACCTTC
.	TRBV4-3	.	TRBJ2-3	CASSQDEGGAVGTDTQYF	TGCGCCAGCAGCCAAGATGAGGGGGGGGCGGTAGGCACAGATACGCAGTATTTT
.	TRBV9	.	TRBJ2-2	CASRGTLGELFF	TGTGCCAGCAGAGGGACACTCGGGGAGCTGTTTTTT
.	TRBV30	.	TRBJ1-1	CAWNLGRVLNTEAFF	TGTGCCTGGAATCTGGGGCGAGTGTTGAACACTGAAGCTTTCTTT
TRBD1	TRBV5-4	.	TRBJ2-3	CASRHRDRFTDTQYF	TGTGCCAGCAGACACCGGGACAGGTTCACAGATACGCAGTATTTT
TRBD1	TRBV11-2	.	TRBJ1-2	CASSARGRYYGYTF	TGTGCCAGCAGCGCCAGGGGGAGATACTATGGCTACACCTTC
TRBD1	TRBV7-2	.	TRBJ2-7	CASSHAAGTGNYEQYF	TGCGCCAGCAGCCACGCAGCCGGGACAGGGAATTACGAGCAGTACTTC
TRBD1	TRBV27	hyperexpanded	TRBJ2-5	CASSPGTGLTNQETQYF	TGTGCCAGCAGTCCCGGGACAGGGTTGACCAACCAAGAGACCCAGTACTTC
TRBD1	TRBV11-1	.	TRBJ2-7	CASSFGTGTYEQYF	TGTGCCAGCAGCTTCGGGACAGGGACCTACGAGCAGTACTTC
TRBD1	TRBV6-1	.	TRBJ1-1	CASSEPGGSTEAFF	TGTGCCAGCAGTGAACCAGGGGGGAGCACTGAAGCTTTCTTT
TRBD1	TRBV13	.	TRBJ1-2	CASSLRQGESLDGYTF	TGTGCCAGCAGCTTAAGACAGGGAGAGAGCCTTGATGGCTACACCTTC
.	TRBV7-9	.	TRBJ1-2	CASSSLGGALPYGYTF	TGTGCCAGCAGCTCCCTTGGAGGGGCATTACCTTATGGCTACACCTTC
TRBD2	TRBV9	.	TRBJ2-1	CASSSGTSALFDEQFF	TGTGCCAGCAGCTCCGGGACTAGCGCCCTTTTTGATGAGCAGTTCTTC
.	TRBV14	.	TRBJ1-3	CASSSGPGFSGNTIYF	TGTGCCAGCAGCTCTGGTCCAGGGTTCTCTGGAAACACCATATATTTT
TRBD2	TRBV7-9	.	TRBJ2-1	CASNKPTSGYNEQFF	TGTGCCAGCAACAAACCGACTAGCGGGTACAATGAGCAGTTCTTC
.	TRBV7-3	.	TRBJ1-1	CASSLQAVGDTEAFF	TGTGCCAGCAGCTTACAAGCCGTTGGGGACACTGAAGCTTTCTTT
.	TRBV30	.	TRBJ1-1	CAWSGGHGQGVTEAFF	TGTGCCTGGAGTGGGGGGCATGGGCAGGGCGTCACTGAAGCTTTCTTT
.	TRBV7-6	.	TRBJ1-1	CASSSGTRTEAFF	TGTGCCAGCAGCTCCGGGACTAGGACTGAAGCTTTCTTT
.	TRBV14	.	TRBJ1-4	CASSHNEKLFF	TGTGCCAGCAGCCATAATGAAAAACTGTTTTTT
TRBD1	TRBV4-1	.	TRBJ2-7	CASSRRDREGEQYF	TGCGCCAGCAGCCGTAGGGACAGGGAAGGCGAGCAGTACTTC
.	TRBV11-3	.	TRBJ1-2	CASSLLLGPYYGYTF	TGTGCCAGCAGCTTGTTGCTGGGCCCCTATTATGGCTACACCTTC
.	TRBV15	.	TRBJ1-4	CATSRDQMGKDWGNEKLFF	TGTGCCACCAGCAGAGATCAAATGGGGAAGGATTGGGGAAATGAAAAACTGTTTTTT
.	TRBV4-1	.	TRBJ2-1	CASSQGVEQFF	TGCGCCAGCAGCCAAGGGGTTGAGCAGTTCTTC
TRBD1	TRBV11-3	.	TRBJ2-7	CASSQTGAISYEQYF	TGTGCCAGCAGCCAAACAGGGGCGATCTCCTACGAGCAGTACTTC
.	TRBV6-1	few	TRBJ2-1	CASSEDYRFDRFNEQFF	TGTGCCAGCAGTGAAGATTATAGGTTTGACAGATTCAATGAGCAGTTCTTC
TRBD2	TRBV4-2	.	TRBJ2-1	CASSQDTGLAGGLTYNEQFF	TGTGCCAGCAGCCAAGATACGGGACTAGCGGGAGGACTGACCTACAATGAGCAGTTCTTC
TRBD1	TRBV6-5	.	TRBJ2-7	CASSTSGTEYF	TGTGCCAGCAGCACGTCCGGGACAGAGTACTTC
.	TRBV4-3	.	TRBJ2-3	CASSQESHLDTQYF	TGCGCCAGCAGCCAAGAGTCCCATCTCGATACGCAGTATTTT
.	TRBV10-2	.	TRBJ1-4	CASSEYRVTNEKLFF	TGCGCCAGCAGTGAGTACAGGGTGACTAATGAAAAACTGTTTTTT
.	TRBV9	.	TRBJ1-1	CASSPPGGGKNTEAFF	TGTGCCAGCAGCCCCCCTGGGGGAGGGAAGAACACTGAAGCTTTCTTT
TRBD1	TRBV9	.	TRBJ2-7	CASMGQGGEQYF	TGTGCCAGCATGGGACAGGGGGGCGAGCAGTACTTC